These 10 T cell receptor beta chains were all obtained from the same sample, sequenced in a study of identical twins. MiXCR, run by TCRdb on the 5' RACE reads, gives a single entry per CDR3 protein. The data show 500,000 to 700,000 distinct CDR3 sequences, with under 8.5% seen just once and 1.6% held by the top ten. This same sample was also taken into another study, of yellow fever vaccine responses in identical twins.

Sequenced: PBMCs. The receptors here all came from a woman younger than 35 in good health.

This clonotype was counted between two and nine times. The chain couples TRBV28 to TRBJ1-6, with D possibly being TRBD1 (5 bases). The CDR3 is 14 amino acids. V was shortened by 7 bases and J by 7 bases, with 14 bases between the two germline ends. CDR1 MDHEN and CDR2 SYDVKM come from the germline V gene. For the CDR3, the DNA is TGTGCCAGCACGCCTGGGGGTCGGAATTCACCCCTCCACTTT. Its translation is CASTPGGRNSPLHF.

The V call is TRBV4-1, the J call TRBJ2-7, with D perhaps being TRBD1 or TRBD2 (6 bases each). This CDR3 comprises 21 residues. The V and J ends lost 3 bases and 7 bases respectively, with 37 bases between them. Germline loops: CDR1 MGHRA, CDR2 YSYEKL. Here the CDR3 reads CASSHRRGGDSPGLPPKEQYV. The CDR3, as DNA: TGCGCCAGCAGCCACAGACGAGGGGGAGACAGCCCGGGACTGCCTCCTAAAGAGCAGTACGTC.

In its sample, this clonotype was seen a few times. The chain is built from TRBV12-3 or TRBV12-4 and TRBJ1-1; TRBD1 might be the D (5 bases). The CDR3 sequence is 16 residues long. The V end was cut by 4 bases, the J end by 0 bases, with 15 bases between. As DNA, the CDR3 is TGTGCCAGCAGTTCAACAGGAGAATACGTGAACACTGAAGCTTTCTTT. Amino acid sequence: CASSSTGEYVNTEAFF.

This sequence joins TRBV20-1 and TRBJ2-5; TRBD2 matches 7 bases. Germline-derived CDR1 and CDR2 are DFQATT and SNEGSKA (reference sequence). This CDR3 has 12 amino acids. Germline trimming cut 6 bases from V and 4 bases from J; bases unmatched to any gene: 5. The CDR3 nucleotides are TGCAGTGCCAAAGGCGGGAGAGAGACCCAGTACTTC. This translates into CSAKGGRETQYF.

The genes are TRBV12-3 or TRBV12-4 and TRBJ2-7; perhaps D is TRBD1 or TRBD2 (5 bases each). The ends were cut back, 4 bases at V and 3 bases at J, with 13 bases in the middle. The length of the CDR3 is 14 residues. The CDR3 nucleotides read TGTGCCAGCAGTTCCCGGGACGGGAACTACGAGCAGTACTTC. As protein: CASSSRDGNYEQYF.

This clonotype has a handful of counts. The rearrangement joins TRBV6-1 to TRBJ2-7; the match to TRBD1 covers 11 bases. Germline CDR1 reads MNHNS; CDR2 reads SASEGT. This CDR3 contains 15 residues. Germline trimming cut 6 bases from V and 4 bases from J; bases unmatched to any gene: 8. The CDR3 bases are TGTGCCAGCAGCGGACAGGGGGCGCGGTTGTACGAGCAGTACGTC. It is translated as CASSGQGARLYEQYV.

This clonotype occurred a few times. The V gene is TRBV12-3 or TRBV12-4, the J gene TRBJ2-2, with TRBD1 matching over 7 bases. CDR3 length equals 13 residues. The V and J ends lost 6 bases and 6 bases, in that order; junction bases with no gene match: 4. The CDR3 coding sequence is TGTGCCAGCAGGGGAAGGGGGCCCGGGGAGCTGTTTTTT. This gives the protein CASRGRGPGELFF.

This clonotype was picked up many times. The chain employs TRBV4-2 and TRBJ2-3; 11 nucleotides line up with TRBD2. This CDR3 region has 14 residues. The V gene end was trimmed by 4 bases and the J gene end by 5 bases; junction bases not matched to a gene: 2. CDR1 and CDR2 from the germline V gene are LGHNA and YNFKEQ. The CDR3: CASSLGTSGDTQYF. CDR3 bases: TGTGCCAGCAGCCTTGGGACTAGCGGAGATACGCAGTATTTT.

This clonotype was counted a few times. The gene calls are TRBV5-1 and TRBJ2-1; 10 nucleotides line up with TRBD1. CDR3 length: 14 amino acids. V was clipped by 4 bases and J by 8 bases; unmatched bases: 6. Germline V gene data show CDR1 as SGHRS and CDR2 as YFSETQ. DNA of the CDR3: TGCGCCAGCAGCCCAGGACAGGGGGGATATGAGCAGTTCTTC. Translated, it gives CASSPGQGGYEQFF.

CDR3 DNA sequence: TGTGCCAGCAGCCCCCCACAGGGCTACGAGCAGTACGTC. Translation gives CASSPPQGYEQYV. The genes are TRBV7-9 and TRBJ2-7, with D possibly matching TRBD1 (6 bases). The V and J ends lost 5 bases and 3 bases respectively, with 11 bases between them. CDR1 and CDR2 (germline): SEHNR, FQNEAQ (reference sequence). The CDR3 length is 13 residues.